The 4 T cell receptor beta chains below come from one sample, sequenced in a study of T cell clonality in common variable immunodeficiency. Study results and limitations: In common variable immunodeficiency, TCR beta chains reportedly carried fewer deletions and N-nucleotide insertions.

Profiling relied on immunoSEQ multiplex PCR, and the TCRdb table lists in-frame clones only, not all of them. The sample shows 15,000 to 20,000 clones, none of them appearing just once. Their antigen targets remain unknown. The specimen sequenced was peripheral blood mononuclear cells. These receptors came from a human donor with common variable immunodeficiency.

For this clone: Coverage ceases 3 residues before the CDR3 finishes, and the germline J gene fills in the end. The chain has TRBV7-3 and TRBJ2-7; 8 bases map to TRBD2. CDR1 is SGHTA, CDR2 FQGTGA, per germline. The CDR3 runs 14 residues. J lost 0 bases, V lost 5 bases, and 3 bases had no gene match. Here the CDR3 reads CASSPGGGSYEQYF. The CDR3 DNA, read in part, is TGTGCCAGCAGCCCGGGGGGGGGCTCCTACGAG.

Note on this clone: The read terminates 3 residues ahead of where the CDR3 ends, so the germline J gene completes it. The V call is TRBV19, the J call TRBJ1-6, with TRBD1 identical over 9 bases. The V and J ends lost 5 bases and 7 bases, in that order; junction bases with no gene match: 6. The CDR3 contains 15 residues. Germline V gene lookup returns CDR1 LNHDA and CDR2 SQIVND (reference sequence). The CDR3: CASSEYGQGNSPLHF. The CDR3 bases that were read are TGTGCCAGTAGTGAGTACGGACAGGGGAATTCACCC. Variable domain in full (rest from reference TRBV19 and TRBJ1-6): DGGITQSPKYLFRKEGQNVTLSCEQNLNHDAMYWYRQDPGQGLRLIYYSQIVNDFQKGDIAEGYSVSREKKESFPLTVTSAQKNPTAFYLCASSEYGQGNSPLHFGNGTRLTVT.

The table lists this clone with a few counts. CDR3 bases read: TGTGCCAGCAGACTCCCGGGACAGGGCAATTCACCC. It specifies CASRLPGQGNSP. The entire CDR3 protein reads CASRLPGQGNSPLHF. J is TRBJ1-6 and V is TRBV11-2; 9 bases align to TRBD1. The CDR3 end is not reached by the read, which stops 3 residues before it; the germline J gene fills it in. From germline, CDR1 is SGHAT and CDR2 FQNNGV. The CDR3 consists of 15 residues. After removal of 6 bases from V and 7 bases from J, the junction contained 7 bases not matched to a gene.

With regard to this clone: Coverage ceases 3 residues before the CDR3 finishes, and the germline J gene fills in the end. This chain connects TRBV2 to TRBJ1-1; a weak D match, TRBD1 (5 bases). The V gene lost 8 bases and the J gene lost 0 bases, with 16 bases spanning the gap. Germline CDR1 SNHLY, CDR2 FYNNEI. CDR3 length equals 15 residues. The chain's CDR3 is CASVTSGGMNTEAFF. The part of the CDR3 DNA that was read is TGTGCCAGCGTTACCTCGGGGGGTATGAACACTGAA.